This entry describes one T cell receptor beta chain. Treatment: randomized to nivolumab then ipilimumab (arm A) or the reverse (arm B). DNA-damaging chemotherapy had not been given to any patient beforehand. PBMC sorting kept live CD3+CD8+ cells without CD19 or CD56. Libraries were prepared by immunoSEQ multiplex PCR; TCRdb keeps only in-frame clonotypes and omits some of them. The profile shows 15,000 to 20,000 clones, 85% to 95% of them singletons. V lost 1 base to trimming and J lost 8 bases; unmatched junction nucleotides: 12. CDR3 length: 15 residues. CDR1 and CDR2 (germline): GTSNPN, SVGIG (reference sequence). The record originates from a study of sequential checkpoint blockade in melanoma. Whole-study context: Arm A got nivolumab then ipilimumab; arm B the reverse, 1:1. After both sequences, patients received maintenance nivolumab.

The sequence was obtained from a human donor with melanoma. This chain links TRBV30 with TRBJ1-2, with 8 positions matching TRBD1. Sample: CD8+ T cells sorted from blood (inferred from file names), taken from a patient given nivolumab and ipilimumab in sequence. The CDR3 reads CAWSEHPWTGWGYTF. Written as DNA, the CDR3 is TGTGCCTGGAGTGAACACCCGTGGACAGGGTGGGGCTACACCTTC.